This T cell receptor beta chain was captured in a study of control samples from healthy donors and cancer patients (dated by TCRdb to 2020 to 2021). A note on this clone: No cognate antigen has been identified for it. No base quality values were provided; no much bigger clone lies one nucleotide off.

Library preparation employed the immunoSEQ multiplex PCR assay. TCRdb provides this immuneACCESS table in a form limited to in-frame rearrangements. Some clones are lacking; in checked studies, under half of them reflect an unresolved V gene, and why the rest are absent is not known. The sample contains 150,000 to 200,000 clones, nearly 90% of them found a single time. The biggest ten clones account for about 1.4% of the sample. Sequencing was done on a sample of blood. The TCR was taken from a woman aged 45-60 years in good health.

The nucleotides are TGTGCCAGCGAAGCATCCTCTAGCGAGCAGTACTTC. This encodes CASEASSSEQYF. The V and J segments used are TRBV2 and TRBJ2-7; confidence is insufficient to name the D gene. Based on the germline V gene, the CDR1 and CDR2 sequences are SNHLY and FYNNEI. V is shortened by 8 bases, J by 6 bases, and the region joining them spans 14 bases. The CDR3 numbers 12 residues from cysteine through phenylalanine. The kept DNA is CDR3 alone, 36 bases in frame from the first base.